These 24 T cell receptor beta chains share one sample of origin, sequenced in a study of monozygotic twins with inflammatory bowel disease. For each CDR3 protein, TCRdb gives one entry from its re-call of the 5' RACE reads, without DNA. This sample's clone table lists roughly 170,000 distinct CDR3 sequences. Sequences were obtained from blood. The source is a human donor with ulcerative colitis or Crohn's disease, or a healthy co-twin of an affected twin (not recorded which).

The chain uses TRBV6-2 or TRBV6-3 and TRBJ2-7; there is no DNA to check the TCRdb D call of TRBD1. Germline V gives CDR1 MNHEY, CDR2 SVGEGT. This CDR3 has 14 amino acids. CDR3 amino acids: CASSRTGLGIEQYF.

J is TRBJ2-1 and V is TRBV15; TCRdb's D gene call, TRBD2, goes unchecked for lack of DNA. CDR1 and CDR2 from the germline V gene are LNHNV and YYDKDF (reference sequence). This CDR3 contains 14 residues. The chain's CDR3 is CATTPHGRGDEQFF.

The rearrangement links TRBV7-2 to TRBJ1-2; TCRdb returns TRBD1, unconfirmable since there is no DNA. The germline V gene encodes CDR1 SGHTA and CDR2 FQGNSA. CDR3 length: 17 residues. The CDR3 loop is CASSPTVQGARNYGYTF.

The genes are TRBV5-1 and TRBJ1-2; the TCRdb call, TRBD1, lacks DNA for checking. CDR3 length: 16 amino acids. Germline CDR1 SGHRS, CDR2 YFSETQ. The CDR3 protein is CASSLWDAPADYGYTF.

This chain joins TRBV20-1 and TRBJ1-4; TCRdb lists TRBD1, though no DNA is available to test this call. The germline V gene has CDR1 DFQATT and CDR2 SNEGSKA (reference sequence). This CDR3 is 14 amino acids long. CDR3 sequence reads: CSADGTGAREKLFF.

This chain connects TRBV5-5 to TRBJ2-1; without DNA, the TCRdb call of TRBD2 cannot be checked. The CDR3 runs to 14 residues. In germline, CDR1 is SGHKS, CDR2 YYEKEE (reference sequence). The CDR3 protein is CASGLGRESNEQFF. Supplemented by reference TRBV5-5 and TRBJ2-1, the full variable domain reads DAGVTQSPTHLIKTRGQQVTLRCSPISGHKSVSWYQQVLGQGPQFIFQYYEKEERGRGNFPDRFSARQFPNYSSELNVNALLLGDSALYLCASGLGRESNEQFFGPGTRLTVL.

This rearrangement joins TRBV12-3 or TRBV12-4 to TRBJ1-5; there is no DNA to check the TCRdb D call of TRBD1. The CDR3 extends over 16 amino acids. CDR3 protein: CASTFQGKGWDQPQHF.

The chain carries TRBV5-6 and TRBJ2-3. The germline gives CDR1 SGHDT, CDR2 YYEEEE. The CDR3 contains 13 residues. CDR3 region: CASSLSSTDTQYF. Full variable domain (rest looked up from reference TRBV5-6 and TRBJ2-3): DAGVTQSPTHLIKTRGQQVTLRCSPKSGHDTVSWYQQALGQGPQFIFQYYEEEERQRGNFPDRFSGHQFPNYSSELNVNALLLGDSALYLCASSLSSTDTQYFGPGTRLTVL.

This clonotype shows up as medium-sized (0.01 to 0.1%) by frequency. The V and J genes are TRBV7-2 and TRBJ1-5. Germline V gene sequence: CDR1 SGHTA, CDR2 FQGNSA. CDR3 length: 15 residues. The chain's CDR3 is CASSLGSSSNQPQHF.

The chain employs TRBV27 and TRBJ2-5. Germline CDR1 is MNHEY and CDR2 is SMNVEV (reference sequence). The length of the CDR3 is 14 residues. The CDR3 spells CANSLWAARETQYF.

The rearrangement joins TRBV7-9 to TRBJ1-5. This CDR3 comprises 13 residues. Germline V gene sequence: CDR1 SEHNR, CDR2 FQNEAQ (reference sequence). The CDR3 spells CASSLEGPQPQHF.

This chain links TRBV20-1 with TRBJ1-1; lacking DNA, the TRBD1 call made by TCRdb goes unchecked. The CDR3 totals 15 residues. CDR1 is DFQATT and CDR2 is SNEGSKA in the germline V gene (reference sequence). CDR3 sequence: CSASDGGLVNTEAFF.

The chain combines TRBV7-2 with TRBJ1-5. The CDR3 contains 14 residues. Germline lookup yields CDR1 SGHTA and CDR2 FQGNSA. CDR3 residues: CASSLQSSNQPQHF.

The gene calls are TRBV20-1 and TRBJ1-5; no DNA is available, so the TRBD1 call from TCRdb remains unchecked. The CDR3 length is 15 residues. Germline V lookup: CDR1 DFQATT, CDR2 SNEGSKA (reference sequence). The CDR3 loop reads CSARQIPGQNQPQHF.

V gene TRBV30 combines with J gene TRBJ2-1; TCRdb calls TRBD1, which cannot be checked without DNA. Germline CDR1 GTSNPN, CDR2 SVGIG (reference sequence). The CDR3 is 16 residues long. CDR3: CAWIPVGTGTYNEQFF.

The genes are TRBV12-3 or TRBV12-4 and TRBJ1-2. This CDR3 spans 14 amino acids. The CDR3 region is CASSPRRANYGYTF.

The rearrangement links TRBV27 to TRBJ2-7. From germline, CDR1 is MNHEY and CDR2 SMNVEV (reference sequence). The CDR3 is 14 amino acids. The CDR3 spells CASSLYGDSYEQYF.

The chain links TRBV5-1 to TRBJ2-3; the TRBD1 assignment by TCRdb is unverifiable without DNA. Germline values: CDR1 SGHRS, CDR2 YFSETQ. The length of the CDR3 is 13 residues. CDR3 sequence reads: CASSGGNTDTQYF.

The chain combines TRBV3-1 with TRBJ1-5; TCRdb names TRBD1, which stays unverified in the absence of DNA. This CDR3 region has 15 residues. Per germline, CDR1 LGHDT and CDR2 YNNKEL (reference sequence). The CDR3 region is CASSQEDRGPEPQHF.

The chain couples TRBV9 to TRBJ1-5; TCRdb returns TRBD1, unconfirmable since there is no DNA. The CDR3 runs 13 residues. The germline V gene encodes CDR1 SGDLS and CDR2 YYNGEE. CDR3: CASSAGPQGPQHF.

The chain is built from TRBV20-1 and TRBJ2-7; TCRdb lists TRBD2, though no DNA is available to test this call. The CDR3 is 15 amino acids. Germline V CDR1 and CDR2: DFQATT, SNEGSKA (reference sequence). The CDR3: CSAAEQGRPTNEQYF.

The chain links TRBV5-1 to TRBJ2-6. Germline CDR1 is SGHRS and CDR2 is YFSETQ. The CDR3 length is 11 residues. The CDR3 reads CASSAANVLTF. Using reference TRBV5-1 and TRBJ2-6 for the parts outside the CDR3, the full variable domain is KAGVTQTPRYLIKTRGQQVTLSCSPISGHRSVSWYQQTPGQGLQFLFEYFSETQRNKGNFPGRFSGRQFSNSRSEMNVSTLELGDSALYLCASSAANVLTFGAGSRLTVL.

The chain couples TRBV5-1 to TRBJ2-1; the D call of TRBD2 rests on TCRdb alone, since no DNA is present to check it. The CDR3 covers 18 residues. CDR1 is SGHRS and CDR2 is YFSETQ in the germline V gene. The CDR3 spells CASSLGLGGEPSYNEQFF.

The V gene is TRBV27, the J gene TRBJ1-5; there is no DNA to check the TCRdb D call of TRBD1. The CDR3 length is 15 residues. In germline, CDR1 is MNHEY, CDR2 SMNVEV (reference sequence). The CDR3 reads CASSLYRAGNQPQHF.